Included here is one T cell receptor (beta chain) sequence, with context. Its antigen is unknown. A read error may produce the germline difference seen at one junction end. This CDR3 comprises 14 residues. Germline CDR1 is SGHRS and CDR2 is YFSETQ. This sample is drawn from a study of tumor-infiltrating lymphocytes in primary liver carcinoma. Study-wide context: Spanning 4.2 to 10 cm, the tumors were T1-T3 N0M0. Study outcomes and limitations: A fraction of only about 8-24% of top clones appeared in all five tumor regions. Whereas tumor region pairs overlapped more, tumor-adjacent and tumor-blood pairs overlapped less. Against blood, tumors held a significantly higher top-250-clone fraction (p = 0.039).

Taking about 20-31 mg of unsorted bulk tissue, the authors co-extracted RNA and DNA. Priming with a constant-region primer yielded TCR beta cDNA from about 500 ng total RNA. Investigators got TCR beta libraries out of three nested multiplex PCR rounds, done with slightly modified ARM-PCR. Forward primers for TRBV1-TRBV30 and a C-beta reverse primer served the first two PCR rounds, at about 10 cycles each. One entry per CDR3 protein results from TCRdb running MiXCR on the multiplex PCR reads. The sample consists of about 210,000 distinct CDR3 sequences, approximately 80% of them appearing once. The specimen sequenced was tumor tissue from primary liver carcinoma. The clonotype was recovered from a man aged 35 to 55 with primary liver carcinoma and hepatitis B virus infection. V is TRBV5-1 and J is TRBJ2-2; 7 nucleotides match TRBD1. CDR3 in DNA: TGCGCTAGCAGCACTACAGGGGACACCGGGGAGCTGTTTTTT. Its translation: CASSTTGDTGELFF.